These T cell receptor beta chains were read from a single sample in a study of blood T cell repertoires in COVID-19. The protocol was immunoSEQ multiplex PCR, while the TCRdb copy is restricted to in-frame clones and leaves out a portion. Found here are 130,000 to 150,000 clones, under 90% of them singletons; the top ten hold about 5.8%. The sequenced sample consisted of peripheral blood. The receptors come from a human donor in a cohort sampled during active COVID-19. Both conserved end residues are part of each CDR3. Each record gives: clone size, D gene, V gene, J gene, CDR3 protein, CDR3 DNA. D genes are given only for firm matches. Size tells how often a clone was seen (once, few, many) or the class of an expanded clone, and some rows leave it out.

size: -
D: TRBD1
V: TRBV7-9
J: TRBJ1-1
CDR3: CASSSGDSLNTEAFF
DNA: TGTGCCAGCAGCTCAGGGGACAGTTTGAACACTGAAGCTTTCTTT

size: -
D: TRBD1
V: TRBV15
J: TRBJ2-1
CDR3: CATSRAGQGVNHEQFF
DNA: TGTGCCACCAGCAGGGCCGGACAGGGGGTTAATCATGAGCAGTTCTTC

size: -
D: -
V: TRBV19
J: TRBJ2-5
CDR3: CASGTGTQETQYF
DNA: TGTGCCAGTGGAACAGGGACCCAAGAGACCCAGTACTTC

size: -
D: TRBD1
V: TRBV5-1
J: TRBJ1-3
CDR3: CASSVQGAGNTIYF
DNA: TGCGCCAGCAGCGTACAGGGGGCTGGAAACACCATATATTTT

size: -
D: -
V: TRBV6-5
J: TRBJ2-2
CDR3: CASSYGRGGTGELFF
DNA: TGTGCCAGCAGTTACGGCAGGGGAGGGACCGGGGAGCTGTTTTTT

size: -
D: TRBD1
V: TRBV9
J: TRBJ1-2
CDR3: CASSLTGTANYGYTF
DNA: TGTGCCAGCAGCTTAACCGGGACAGCGAACTATGGCTACACCTTC

size: -
D: TRBD2
V: TRBV6-5
J: TRBJ2-3
CDR3: CAITGLASDTQYF
DNA: TGTGCCATTACCGGACTAGCCTCAGATACGCAGTATTTT

size: -
D: -
V: TRBV30
J: TRBJ1-5
CDR3: CAWSVRDNQPQHF
DNA: TGTGCCTGGAGTGTACGGGACAACCAGCCCCAGCATTTT

size: -
D: -
V: TRBV3-1/TRBV3-2
J: TRBJ2-1
CDR3: CASSQLAYEQFF
DNA: TGTGCCAGCAGCCAACTAGCCTATGAGCAGTTCTTC

size: few
D: -
V: TRBV19
J: TRBJ1-6
CDR3: CASSIVQMNSPLHF
DNA: TGTGCCAGTAGTATCGTACAGATGAATTCACCCCTCCACTTT

size: few
D: -
V: TRBV7-9
J: TRBJ1-4
CDR3: CASSYLDSTNEKLFF
DNA: TGTGCCAGCAGCTACCTCGACAGCACTAATGAAAAACTGTTTTTT

size: -
D: TRBD1
V: TRBV7-8
J: TRBJ2-2
CDR3: CASSPRPSGTGITGELFF
DNA: TGTGCCAGCAGCCCAAGGCCGTCTGGGACAGGGATCACCGGGGAGCTGTTTTTT

size: -
D: TRBD1
V: TRBV4-2
J: TRBJ1-3
CDR3: CASSHDRGSRNTIYF
DNA: TGTGCCAGCAGCCACGACAGGGGAAGCAGAAACACCATATATTTT

size: -
D: TRBD2
V: TRBV20-1
J: TRBJ2-5
CDR3: CSASWAGGTQETQYF
DNA: TGCAGTGCTAGTTGGGCGGGGGGAACCCAAGAGACCCAGTACTTC

size: -
D: TRBD1
V: TRBV6-2/TRBV6-3
J: TRBJ1-4
CDR3: CASSRHRGFSTNEKLFF
DNA: TGTGCCAGCAGCAGACACAGGGGGTTCTCAACTAATGAAAAACTGTTTTTT

size: -
D: -
V: TRBV27
J: TRBJ2-1
CDR3: CASSGFGGALMREQFF
DNA: TGTGCCAGCAGTGGGTTTGGGGGGGCCCTTATGAGGGAGCAGTTCTTC

size: -
D: TRBD1
V: TRBV5-8
J: TRBJ1-1
CDR3: CAVTGAAEAFF
DNA: TGTGCCGTTACAGGGGCTGCTGAAGCTTTCTTT